These 14 T cell receptor beta chains share one sample of origin, sequenced in a study of blood T cell repertoires in COVID-19. Repertoires were generated with immunoSEQ multiplex PCR, while TCRdb's copy carries only in-frame clones and drops some. Altogether about 60,000 clones are present, 80% to 90% being singletons, with the ten largest covering approximately 5.1%. Material for sequencing was peripheral blood. The origin of the receptors is a human donor in a cohort sampled during active COVID-19.

The chain combines TRBV3-1 (or the pseudogene TRBV3-2) with TRBJ2-2; D not resolved. The V end lost 1 base, the J end lost 6 bases, and 12 bases lay between the germline ends. CDR3 length equals 15 residues. Germline CDR1 reads LGHDT; CDR2 reads YNNKEL (reference sequence). The CDR3 loop is CASSQAVEKPGELFF. The CDR3 DNA follows: TGTGCCAGCAGCCAAGCCGTTGAGAAGCCCGGGGAGCTGTTTTTT.

This rearrangement joins TRBV19 to TRBJ2-1; perhaps TRBD2 as D (6 bases). Germline V gene data show CDR1 as LNHDA and CDR2 as SQIVND (reference sequence). This CDR3 region has 16 residues. Trimming took off 3 bases at V and 4 bases at J, with 16 bases between the two ends. CDR3: CASSMSRTTPYNEQFF. DNA for the CDR3: TGTGCCAGTAGTATGTCCCGGACTACGCCATACAATGAGCAGTTCTTC.

The chain combines TRBV7-8 with TRBJ1-1; 8 bases line up with TRBD1. This CDR3 is built from 12 residues. Unmatched junction bases numbered 5, after V lost 3 bases and J lost 11 bases. CDR1 and CDR2 from the germline V gene are SGHVS and FQNEAQ. The CDR3 sequence is CASSLGQGAAFF. The CDR3 region has the DNA TGTGCCAGCAGCTTGGGTCAGGGGGCTGCTTTCTTT. Looking up the rest from reference TRBV7-8 and TRBJ1-1 gives the full variable domain: GAGVSQSPRYKVAKRGQDVALRCDPISGHVSLFWYQQALGQGPEFLTYFQNEAQLDKSGLPSDRFFAERPEGSVSTLKIQRTQQEDSAVYLCASSLGQGAAFFGQGTRLTVV.

The chain has TRBV7-3 and TRBJ1-1; D remains unclear. The length of the CDR3 is 15 residues. CDR1 and CDR2 (germline): SGHTA, FQGTGA. Trimming took off 4 bases at V and 0 bases at J, with 12 bases between the two ends. The CDR3 here is CASSSDGLLNTEAFF. Written as DNA, the CDR3 is TGTGCCAGCAGCTCCGACGGACTGTTGAACACTGAAGCTTTCTTT.

The rearrangement links TRBV7-9 to TRBJ2-3, with D perhaps matching TRBD1 (6 bases). V was trimmed by 4 bases and J by 4 bases, leaving 18 bases between them. Germline CDR1 is SEHNR and CDR2 is FQNEAQ (reference sequence). The CDR3 loop spans 16 amino acids. The CDR3 loop reads CASSSAGTRDADTQYF. For the CDR3, the DNA is TGTGCCAGCAGCTCGGCCGGGACACGGGACGCAGATACGCAGTATTTT.

J is TRBJ2-2 and V is TRBV7-2; weak D call: TRBD2 (6 bases). V gave up 5 bases and J gave up 6 bases, with 16 bases separating them. The CDR3 runs 15 residues. Germline CDR1 SGHTA, CDR2 FQGNSA. CDR3 coding DNA: TGTGCCAGCAGCCGCGGTGCGGGAATGGCCGGGGAGCTGTTTTTT. Residues: CASSRGAGMAGELFF. The full variable domain, completed using reference TRBV7-2 and TRBJ2-2, is GAGVSQSPSNKVTEKGKDVELRCDPISGHTALYWYRQSLGQGLEFLIYFQGNSAPDKSGLPSDRFSAERTGGSVSTLTIQRTQQEDSAVYLCASSRGAGMAGELFFGEGSRLTVL.

V gene TRBV19 combines with J gene TRBJ2-3; TRBD2 matches at 12 bases. In germline, CDR1 is LNHDA, CDR2 SQIVND (reference sequence). V lost 1 base, J lost 7 bases, and 3 bases stayed unmatched. CDR3 length: 15 residues. Here the CDR3 DNA reads TGTGCCAGTAGTATAGGACTAGCGGGAGCATATACGCAGTATTTT. The encoded protein is CASSIGLAGAYTQYF.

This chain joins TRBV11-2 and TRBJ2-7; 8 bases are shared with TRBD1. The J segment lost 4 bases and the V segment lost 3 bases, leaving 5 bases of the junction unmatched. The CDR3 has 14 amino acids. Germline values: CDR1 SGHAT, CDR2 FQNNGV. DNA for the CDR3: TGTGCCAGCAGCTTGACAGGGGTCAGGTACGAGCAGTACTTC. It encodes CASSLTGVRYEQYF. Filled out from reference TRBV11-2 and TRBJ2-7, the complete variable domain reads EAGVAQSPRYKIIEKRQSVAFWCNPISGHATLYWYQQILGQGPKLLIQFQNNGVVDDSQLPKDRFSAERLKGVDSTLKIQPAKLEDSAVYLCASSLTGVRYEQYFGPGTRLTVT.

This clone appeared once. As DNA, the CDR3 is TGTGCCACCAGCAGAGATCGGACAAATGAAAAACTGTTTTTT. Translation gives CATSRDRTNEKLFF. The chain employs TRBV15 and TRBJ1-4; possible D gene TRBD1, 5 bases. Per the germline V gene, CDR1 is LNHNV and CDR2 is YYDKDF (reference sequence). CDR3 length equals 14 residues. The V end lost 0 bases, the J end lost 5 bases, and 7 bases lay between the germline ends.

The sample holds one count of this clone. This chain connects TRBV5-5 to TRBJ2-7; D remains ambiguous. Trimming left V 4 bases short and J 0 bases short, with 11 bases between. The CDR3 covers 14 residues. Looked up from germline, CDR1 is SGHKS and CDR2 is YYEKEE (reference sequence). The CDR3 coding sequence is TGTGCCAGCAGCCCCGAGCCCTTCTCCTACGAGCAGTACTTC. It specifies CASSPEPFSYEQYF. The variable domain in full, completed from reference TRBV5-5 and TRBJ2-7, reads DAGVTQSPTHLIKTRGQQVTLRCSPISGHKSVSWYQQVLGQGPQFIFQYYEKEERGRGNFPDRFSARQFPNYSSELNVNALLLGDSALYLCASSPEPFSYEQYFGPGTRLTVT.

This chain uses TRBV18 with TRBJ2-5; 7 bases agree with TRBD2. The ends lost 9 bases at V and 4 bases at J; junction bases unmatched: 14. There are 15 residues in the CDR3. The germline CDR1 and CDR2 sequences are KGHSH and LQKENI. Here the CDR3 DNA reads TGTGCCAGTCAACGCGGGAGCCGTCCAGCAGAGACCCAGTACTTC. It encodes CASQRGSRPAETQYF.

V is TRBV15 and J is TRBJ2-2; D unresolved. CDR1 is LNHNV and CDR2 is YYDKDF in the germline V gene (reference sequence). With 0 bases removed from V and 5 bases from J, the gap between germline ends came to 7 bases. The CDR3 length is 14 residues. The CDR3 reads CATSRDRRTGELFF. The CDR3 bases are TGTGCCACCAGCAGAGATCGCAGGACCGGGGAGCTGTTTTTT.

Only a few counts were recorded for this clone. The chain joins TRBV29-1 to TRBJ1-5; 8 nucleotides align to TRBD1. CDR3 length: 14 amino acids. Germline V gives CDR1 SQVTM, CDR2 ANQGSEA. After removal of 6 bases from V and 2 bases from J, the junction contained 6 bases not matched to a gene. This chain's CDR3 is CSVATGGGNQPQHF. The CDR3 DNA reads TGCAGCGTAGCTACAGGGGGGGGCAATCAGCCCCAGCATTTT.

The gene calls are TRBV5-1 and TRBJ1-2; no clear D gene. Germline CDR1 reads SGHRS; CDR2 reads YFSETQ. The germline V and J ends were trimmed by 0 bases and 8 bases, with 14 bases remaining between them. This CDR3 comprises 14 residues. CDR3 DNA sequence: TGCGCCAGCAGCTTGGCCACTCCCCGAGGGGGCTACACCTTC. Amino acids: CASSLATPRGGYTF.